Sequencing of this T cell receptor (beta chain) was carried out in a study of blood T cell repertoires in COVID-19 (dated by TCRdb to about 2020). With regard to the full study: The collaborator samples originated in the United States, Italy and Spain and spanned the acute and convalescent phases of COVID-19. Deeply sampled blood TCRbeta repertoires from subjects exposed to, actively infected with, or recovered from COVID-19 were included in the dataset. The prospective study material was composed of cDNA or gDNA derived from T cells, B-cell-depleted T cells, or PBMCs. The repertoires were released in a freely available public database intended as a resource for research on the immune response to SARS-CoV-2. Sample metadata almost always included a de-identified subject ID, COVID-19 status, age in years and sex. Samples came from the ongoing ImmuneRACE study (first 160 participants) plus 1,254 subjects from 6 global collaborators. Where available, HLA class I and class II types were obtained from metadata supplied by the sample provider rather than from assay-based typing.

What the research found in general, with its limitations: Clinical and demographic metadata were provided uncurated, with the amount varying by source and participant.

Each collaborating institution followed its own protocols to collect whole blood in K2EDTA tubes. For TCRbeta analysis, collaborators shipped samples as frozen whole blood, isolated PBMCs, or DNA extracted from either of those sample types. The immunoSEQ Assay, a bias-controlled multiplex PCR, was used to amplify TCRbeta CDR3 regions from genomic DNA. From the authors' description of their analysis: Within the assay, amplification of reference gene primers was used to estimate how many nucleated cells each sample contained. To quantify the absolute abundance of each unique TCRbeta CDR3 rearrangement, sequence reads were collapsed and filtered. For each sample, productive Simpson clonality was calculated as the square root of Simpson's diversity index across productive rearrangements. As stored in TCRdb, this immuneACCESS dataset retains in-frame rearrangements with V and J assigned. A fraction of the clones does not appear; measured against another copy, unresolved V genes explain less than half of the discrepancy, and the remainder lacks a known reason. V, J and clone size derive from that table, while D and trimming were established from the DNA sequence. This sample has over 110,000 clones in its table, and around nine tenths of those were observed once. The ten most abundant clones make up 1.7% of the sample.

As for this clone: Its recognized antigen is unknown. No per-base quality is available; no much larger clone lies one base away.

From the germline V gene, CDR1 is SNHLY and CDR2 is FYNNEI. Measured from the cysteine to the phenylalanine, the CDR3 is 18 residues long. Of the read, only the CDR3 DNA is kept; its 54 bases are in frame from base 1. Unmatched junction bases come to 14, with V trimmed by 10 bases and J by 4 bases. The V and J genes are TRBV2 and TRBJ2-3; 16 central bases correspond to TRBD2. Source material: peripheral blood. The receptor comes from a woman aged 50 to 60 with acute or convalescent COVID-19. The CDR3: CATRFIPGTSGGADTQYF. The bases read TGTGCCACCAGATTCATACCCGGGACTAGCGGGGGGGCAGATACGCAGTATTTT.